This TCR beta chain is from a study of OX40 agonist ivuxolimab in advanced cancers. Across the whole study: Patients in dose escalation had liver, melanoma, kidney or head and neck cancers. At 65% to 90% male, the cohort had a mean age of approximately 64 years, ranging from roughly 20 to 85.

Germline loops: CDR1 SNHLY, CDR2 FYNNEI. This CDR3 comprises 19 residues. V dropped 7 bases and J dropped 1 base, with 27 bases sitting between them. The assay was immunoSEQ multiplex PCR, and TCRdb's table has in-frame clones only and misses some. In the table there are 30,000 to 35,000 clones, about 88% of which are singletons. Sequenced here: CD4+ or CD8+ T cells sorted from blood, sampled in a trial of the OX40 agonist ivuxolimab. V gene TRBV2 combines with J gene TRBJ2-3, with D perhaps matching TRBD1 (5 bases). The sequence was obtained from an adult with an advanced solid tumor such as melanoma, head and neck, liver or kidney cancer. CDR3 protein: CASKRTRAQYDFGTDTQYF. The CDR3 DNA is TGTGCCAGCAAAAGGACAAGAGCCCAATATGACTTCGGCACAGATACGCAGTATTTT.